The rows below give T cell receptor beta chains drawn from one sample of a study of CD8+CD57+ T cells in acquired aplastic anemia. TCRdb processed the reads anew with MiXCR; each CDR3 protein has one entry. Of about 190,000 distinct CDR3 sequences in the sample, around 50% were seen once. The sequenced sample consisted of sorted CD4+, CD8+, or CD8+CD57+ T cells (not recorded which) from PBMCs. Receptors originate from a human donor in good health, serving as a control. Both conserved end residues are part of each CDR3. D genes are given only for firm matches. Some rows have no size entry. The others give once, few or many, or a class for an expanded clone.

TGTGCCAGCAGCCAAGATTTGGGTTTAGGGAACACTGAAGCTTTCTTT,CASSQDLGLGNTEAFF,-,TRBJ1-1,-,TRBV7-8
TGTGCCATCAGTGATTATGGGGCGCGGGGCTACACCTTC,CAISDYGARGYTF,-,TRBJ1-2,once,TRBV10-3
TGTGCCAGCAGTGAAGCGCGGGGGTCCTACGAGCAGTACTTC,CASSEARGSYEQYF,TRBD2,TRBJ2-7,many,TRBV2
TGTGCCAGCAGCCCCATGGGGGCTCACGAGCAGTACTTC,CASSPMGAHEQYF,-,TRBJ2-7,few,TRBV7-2
TGTGCCAGCAGCTTGGGTGGCGGAGACTATGGCTACACCTTC,CASSLGGGDYGYTF,-,TRBJ1-2,many,TRBV5-8
TGTGCCAGCAAGGAGTCAGGGCAAGAGACCCAGTACTTC,CASKESGQETQYF,-,TRBJ2-5,-,TRBV6-5
TGTGCCAGCAGTGTCGGGACAGGGAGTCCCCACTATGGCTACACCTTC,CASSVGTGSPHYGYTF,TRBD1,TRBJ1-2,-,TRBV12-3/TRBV12-4
TGCGCCAGCAGCCAAGAAAGGGGGGGGGAGGGCTGGGAGAGAACCCAGTACTTC,CASSQERGGEGWERTQYF,-,TRBJ2-5,few,TRBV7-3
TGTGCCAGCAGCTCCAACAGGGGGACAGGAGGTAACACTGAAGCTTTCTTT,CASSSNRGTGGNTEAFF,TRBD1,TRBJ1-1,-,TRBV11-1
TGCAGTGCTAGAGGTTCAGGAGGGGGTTCGGAGACCCAGTACTTC,CSARGSGGGSETQYF,-,TRBJ2-5,-,TRBV20-1
TGCAGTGGGGACAGGGCCTACGAGCAGTACTTC,CSGDRAYEQYF,TRBD1,TRBJ2-7,-,TRBV20-1
TGTGCCAGCTCTCAGAACCAGCAGGGAATGACTAGCGGGGGGGCAAGAGCAGATACGCAGTATTTT,CASSQNQQGMTSGGARADTQYF,TRBD2,TRBJ2-3,-,TRBV19
TGTGCCAGCAGCACGGGGCTCACGGGGGCCGGGGAGCTGTTTTTT,CASSTGLTGAGELFF,-,TRBJ2-2,-,TRBV5-4
TGTGCCAGTAGTAGGTCCAAGACAGGCCACACTGAAGCTTTCTTT,CASSRSKTGHTEAFF,-,TRBJ1-1,-,TRBV19
TGTGCCAGCATCTTCCGGACAGGGTATTATGAGCAGTACTTC,CASIFRTGYYEQYF,TRBD1,TRBJ2-7,-,TRBV2